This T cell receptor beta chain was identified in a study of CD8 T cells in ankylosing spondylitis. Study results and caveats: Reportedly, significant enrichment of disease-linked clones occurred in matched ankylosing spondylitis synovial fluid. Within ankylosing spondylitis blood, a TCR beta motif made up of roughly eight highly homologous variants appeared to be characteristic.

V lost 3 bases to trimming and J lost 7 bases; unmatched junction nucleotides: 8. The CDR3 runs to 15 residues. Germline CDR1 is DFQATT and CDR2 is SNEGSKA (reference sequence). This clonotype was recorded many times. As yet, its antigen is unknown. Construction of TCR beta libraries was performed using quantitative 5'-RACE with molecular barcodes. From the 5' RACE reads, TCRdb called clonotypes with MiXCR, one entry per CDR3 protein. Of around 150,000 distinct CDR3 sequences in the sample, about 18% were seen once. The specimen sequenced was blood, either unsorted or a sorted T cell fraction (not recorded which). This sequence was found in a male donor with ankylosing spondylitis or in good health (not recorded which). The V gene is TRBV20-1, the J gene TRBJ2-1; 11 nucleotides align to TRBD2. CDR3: CSARPLAGGRNEQFF. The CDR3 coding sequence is TGCAGTGCTAGGCCCCTAGCGGGAGGACGAAATGAGCAGTTCTTC.